Sequencing of this T cell receptor beta chain was carried out in a study of OX40 agonist ivuxolimab in advanced cancers. Study overall: Patients assigned to dose escalation were diagnosed with hepatocellular carcinoma, melanoma, renal cell or head and neck cancer. Earlier treatment with anti-PD-1, anti-PD-L1 or anti-CTLA-4 was permitted, and roughly 40% had received some. Findings of the study overall: Clonal expansion from baseline to week 6 occurred in both CD4+ and CD8+ T cells.

About this clone itself: As yet, its antigen is unknown.

V lost 0 bases to trimming and J lost 7 bases; unmatched junction nucleotides: 4. This CDR3 contains 16 residues. Germline values: CDR1 SGHVS, CDR2 FQNEAQ. Method: immunoSEQ multiplex PCR; TCRdb's copy keeps in-frame clones and lacks some. The table lists some 71,000 clones, 80% to 85% of them singletons. This TCR was recovered from an adult with an advanced solid tumor such as melanoma, head and neck, liver or kidney cancer. The material was CD4+ or CD8+ T cells sorted from blood, obtained in a trial of the OX40 agonist ivuxolimab. This chain joins TRBV7-8 and TRBJ1-6, with TRBD1 matching 9 bases. The CDR3 here is CASSLAIGTGNSPLHF. The CDR3 DNA follows: TGTGCCAGCAGCTTAGCTATCGGGACAGGGAATTCACCCCTCCACTTT. The variable domain in full, completed from reference TRBV7-8 and TRBJ1-6, reads GAGVSQSPRYKVAKRGQDVALRCDPISGHVSLFWYQQALGQGPEFLTYFQNEAQLDKSGLPSDRFFAERPEGSVSTLKIQRTQQEDSAVYLCASSLAIGTGNSPLHFGNGTRLTVT.